This TCR beta chain was identified during a study of STAT5B mutations in CD4+ large granular lymphocyte leukemia. Remarks on this clone: Its antigen is undetermined.

Looked up from germline, CDR1 is LNHDA and CDR2 is SQIVND (reference sequence). V gave up 2 bases and J gave up 2 bases, with 13 bases separating them. The CDR3 length is 15 residues. The survey-level immunoSEQ assay was used. Using immunoSEQ multiplex PCR, the repertoire was profiled, and TCRdb retains in-frame clones only, with some absent. The sample gives fewer than 50,000 clones, 65% to 85% of which show up once; roughly 0.35% is in the top ten. The study, taken as a whole, reports: No patients shared main leukemic clonotypes, though about 24% appeared at low frequency elsewhere. Compared with healthy controls (2/35), patient top clones favored TRBV06 (8/27).

The sequencing input was CD4+ T cells from blood buffy coats. The rearrangement links TRBV19 to TRBJ2-7; no definite D call. The receptor was isolated from a human donor in good health. The CDR3 sequence is CASSISRNEAYEQYF. CDR3 nucleotides: TGTGCCAGTAGTATATCACGGAACGAGGCCTACGAGCAGTACTTC.